This T cell receptor (beta chain) stems from a study of blood T cell repertoires in COVID-19. Study at large: COVID-19 samples from acute and convalescent phases originated in the United States, Italy and Spain. PBMCs, B-cell-depleted T cells, or T cells provided the cDNA or gDNA that made up the material.

Trimming removed 6 bases from V and 2 bases from J; junction bases left unmatched: 7. Germline V gene lookup returns CDR1 MDHEN and CDR2 SYDVKM. The CDR3 extends over 16 amino acids. Authors' data handling: By means of reference gene primer amplification, nucleated cell counts were estimated. The protocol was immunoSEQ multiplex PCR, while the TCRdb copy is restricted to in-frame clones and leaves out a portion. V and J calls and clone size are copied from that table; D and trimming were computed from the DNA. The table records under 300,000 clones, approximately 83% of them present only once. The sample taken for sequencing was peripheral blood. The chain employs TRBV28 and TRBJ1-5; 10 bases are a match to TRBD1. The clonotype originates from a human donor in a cohort sampled during active COVID-19. Written as DNA, the CDR3 is TGTGCCAGCAGCCCAATAGGGACAGGGGGCAATCAGCCCCAGCATTTT. Amino acid sequence: CASSPIGTGGNQPQHF.